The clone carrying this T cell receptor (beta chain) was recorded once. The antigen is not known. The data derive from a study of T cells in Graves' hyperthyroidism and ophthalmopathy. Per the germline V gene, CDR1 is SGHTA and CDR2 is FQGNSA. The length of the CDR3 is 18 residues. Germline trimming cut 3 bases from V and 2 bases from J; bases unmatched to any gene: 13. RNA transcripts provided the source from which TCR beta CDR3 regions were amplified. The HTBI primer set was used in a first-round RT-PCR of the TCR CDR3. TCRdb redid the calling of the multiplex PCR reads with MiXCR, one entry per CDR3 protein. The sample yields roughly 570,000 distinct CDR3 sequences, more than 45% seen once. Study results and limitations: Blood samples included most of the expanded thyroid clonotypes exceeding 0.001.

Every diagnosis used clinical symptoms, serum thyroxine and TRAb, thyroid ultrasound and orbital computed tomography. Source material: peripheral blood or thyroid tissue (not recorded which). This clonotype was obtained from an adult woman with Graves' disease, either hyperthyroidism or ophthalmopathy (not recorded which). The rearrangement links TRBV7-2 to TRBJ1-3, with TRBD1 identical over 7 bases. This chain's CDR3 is CASSLGGQWSMAGNTIYF. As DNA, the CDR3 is TGTGCCAGCAGCTTGGGGGGACAGTGGTCGATGGCTGGAAACACCATATATTTT.